These 13 T cell receptor beta chains came from one sample sequenced in a study of human T cells and chemical hapten exposure. Time point denoted: pre-sensitization, week 0. Stated treatment: therapeutic diphenylcyclopropenone sensitization with weekly scalp DPC. TCRdb re-analysed the RACE reads in MiXCR, keeping a single row per CDR3 protein. The top ten clones hold roughly 1.2% of a sample with around 300,000 distinct CDR3 sequences, approximately 7.5% of them seen once. Sequencing was performed on whole blood, taken in connection with sensitization to the hapten diphenylcyclopropenone (DPC). Every receptor here comes from a man aged 18 to 29 with alopecia areata. Some clones in this sample may be carry-over from other donors' samples.

The V gene is TRBV19, the J gene TRBJ2-5; D may be TRBD2 (5 bases). Trimming took 5 bases from V and 4 from J, leaving 11 bases between them. Germline values: CDR1 LNHDA, CDR2 SQIVND (reference sequence). The CDR3 is 13 residues long. The CDR3 sequence is CASSFREGETQYF. The CDR3 DNA reads TGTGCCAGTAGTTTCCGAGAGGGAGAGACCCAGTACTTC.

This chain connects TRBV29-1 to TRBJ1-1; no definite D call. Trimming took off 4 bases at V and 1 base at J, with 13 bases between the two ends. The V gene's germline CDR1 is SQVTM and CDR2 ANQGSEA. CDR3 length equals 14 residues. The CDR3 region is CSVVGRLTNTEAFF. The DNA for the CDR3 is TGCAGCGTTGTAGGGAGGCTAACGAACACTGAAGCTTTCTTT.

This clonotype was detected a few times. The chain uses TRBV4-3 and TRBJ1-1, with TRBD1 matching over 7 bases. Germline-derived CDR1 and CDR2 are LGHNA and YSLEER. This CDR3 comprises 14 residues. After removal of 4 bases from V and 5 bases from J, the junction contained 7 bases not matched to a gene. CDR3 in DNA: TGCGCCAGCAGCCCCGGAGGGGGCATGACTGAAGCTTTCTTT. As protein: CASSPGGGMTEAFF.

At least ten counts were recorded for this clonotype. The CDR3 sequence: CSARVFQRGVQETQYF. CDR3 sequence (DNA): TGCAGTGCTAGAGTCTTCCAGCGGGGGGTCCAAGAGACCCAGTACTTC. The chain couples TRBV20-1 to TRBJ2-5, with 9 positions matching TRBD2. Per germline, CDR1 DFQATT and CDR2 SNEGSKA (reference sequence). This CDR3 is 16 amino acids long. Unmatched junction bases numbered 7, after V lost 1 base and J lost 1 base.

V is TRBV20-1 and J is TRBJ2-7; D perhaps matches TRBD1 (6 bases). The CDR3 loop spans 13 amino acids. CDR1 and CDR2 (germline): DFQATT, SNEGSKA (reference sequence). The V end lost 3 bases, the J end lost 0 bases, and 9 bases lay between the germline ends. CDR3: CSAREDSSYEQYV. The CDR3 DNA sequence: TGCAGTGCTAGGGAGGACAGCTCCTACGAGCAGTACGTC.

With respect to this clonotype: A junction end diverges from the germline sequence, so it may reflect a read error. The chain has TRBV6-1 and TRBJ1-1, with unresolved D. CDR1 and CDR2 (germline): MNHNS, SASEGT. This CDR3 contains 13 residues. In nucleotides, the CDR3 is TGTGACAGCAAAGGGAAGATGAACACTGAAGCTTTCTTT. It yields the protein CDSKGKMNTEAFF.

The rearrangement uses TRBV28 and TRBJ2-1, with D possibly TRBD2 on 6 matching bases. V dropped 9 bases and J dropped 4 bases, with 19 bases sitting between them. The germline CDR1 and CDR2 sequences are MDHEN and SYDVKM. This CDR3 region has 15 residues. The CDR3 region is CASRVPLGGYNEQFF. As DNA, the CDR3 is TGTGCCAGTAGAGTACCCCTCGGAGGGTACAATGAGCAGTTCTTC.

This clonotype has a single count. A much larger clone is a single base away; this may be a read error. This chain uses TRBV9 with TRBJ1-4; no clear D. There are 15 residues in the CDR3. V gave up 0 bases and J gave up 7 bases, with 13 bases separating them. Per germline, CDR1 SGDLS and CDR2 YYNGEE. CDR3: CASSVGTVMSEKLFF. The CDR3 coding sequence is TGTGCCAGCAGCGTAGGAACAGTCATGAGTGAAAAACTGTTTTTT.

J is TRBJ2-2 and V is TRBV28; tentatively, D is TRBD1 or TRBD2 (5 bases each). The CDR3 contains 13 residues. Per germline, CDR1 MDHEN and CDR2 SYDVKM. The V and J ends lost 6 bases and 0 bases respectively, with 5 bases between them. The CDR3 coding sequence is TGTGCCAGCAGGGGGGCGAACACCGGGGAGCTGTTTTTT. Translation: CASRGANTGELFF.

The sample holds many counts of this clonotype. The chain carries TRBV5-1 and TRBJ2-1, with TRBD2 matching over 7 bases. Germline lookup yields CDR1 SGHRS and CDR2 YFSETQ. This CDR3 region has 17 residues. Unmatched junction bases numbered 10, after V lost 4 bases and J lost 0 bases. CDR3 residues: CASSPKAGPSSYNEQFF. CDR3 sequence (DNA): TGCGCCAGCAGCCCGAAAGCGGGGCCGAGCTCCTACAATGAGCAGTTCTTC.

The chain carries TRBV7-9 and TRBJ1-1; D gene uncertain. The CDR3 runs 13 residues. V was pared by 1 base and J by 5 bases, with 8 bases between. The germline gives CDR1 SEHNR, CDR2 FQNEAQ (reference sequence). The CDR3: CASSLEIRTEAFF. CDR3 nucleotide sequence: TGTGCCAGCAGCTTAGAAATTCGGACTGAAGCTTTCTTT. The whole variable domain, remainder taken from reference TRBV7-9 and TRBJ1-1, is DTGVSQNPRHKITKRGQNVTFRCDPISEHNRLYWYRQTLGQGPEFLTYFQNEAQLEKSRLLSDRFSAERPKGSFSTLEIQRTEQGDSAMYLCASSLEIRTEAFFGQGTRLTVV.

This clonotype came up a few times. The chain is built from TRBV29-1 and TRBJ1-1; D call uncertain. CDR1 and CDR2 from the germline V gene are SQVTM and ANQGSEA. V lost 3 bases and J lost 1, with 6 bases in between. This CDR3 region has 12 residues. The CDR3 DNA is TGCAGCGTTGACAGATGGAACACTGAAGCTTTCTTT. It specifies CSVDRWNTEAFF.

The genes are TRBV3-1 and TRBJ2-7; D remains ambiguous. The germline CDR1 and CDR2 sequences are LGHDT and YNNKEL (reference sequence). The CDR3 runs to 16 residues. V was cut by 1 base and J by 0 bases, with 13 bases left in between. The CDR3 sequence: CASSQAVSVSSYEQYF. In nucleotides, the CDR3 is TGTGCCAGCAGCCAAGCGGTAAGCGTGAGCTCCTACGAGCAGTACTTC.